A selection of T cell receptor beta chains follows, all from one sample in a study of blood T cell repertoires in COVID-19. Sequenced by immunoSEQ multiplex PCR; TCRdb stores in-frame clones only, minus some. This table holds roughly 300,000 clones, 80% to 90% found once. Sequencing was done on a sample of PBMCs or T cells enriched from blood (not recorded which). Receptors originate from a woman aged 40 to 50 with acute COVID-19. Each CDR3 is given with its conserved first and last residue. Fields, in order: clone size, D gene, V gene, J gene, CDR3 protein, CDR3 DNA. The D gene is left open where the match is weak. Size is omitted from some rows. Given values are once, few, many or a class for expanded clones.

-	TRBD1	TRBV5-1	TRBJ2-7	CASSLARQGADEQYF	TGCGCCAGCAGCTTGGCTAGACAGGGGGCGGACGAGCAGTACTTC
-	-	TRBV3-1/TRBV3-2	TRBJ1-2	CASSQPGYGYTF	TGTGCCAGCAGCCAACCGGGGTATGGCTACACCTTC
-	-	TRBV9	TRBJ2-7	CASHRTERVAYEQYF	TGTGCCAGCCACAGAACTGAGCGGGTAGCCTACGAGCAGTACTTC
once	-	TRBV7-9	TRBJ1-5	CASSLGMGRQPQHF	TGTGCCAGCAGCTTAGGTATGGGGCGTCAGCCCCAGCATTTT
-	TRBD2	TRBV4-3	TRBJ2-3	CASSQKGGWPSGFPDTQYF	TGCGCCAGCAGCCAAAAAGGTGGGTGGCCTAGCGGGTTCCCAGATACGCAGTATTTT
-	TRBD1	TRBV6-5	TRBJ1-2	CASSPVWAGGRYTF	TGTGCCAGCAGCCCCGTTTGGGCAGGGGGACGCTACACCTTC
-	-	TRBV11-3	TRBJ2-7	CASSLGSSYEQYF	TGTGCCAGCAGCTTAGGGAGCTCCTACGAGCAGTACTTC
-	TRBD2	TRBV5-1	TRBJ2-7	CASSPRTSGTFGEQYF	TGCGCCAGCAGCCCACGGACTAGCGGGACTTTCGGAGAGCAGTACTTC
few	TRBD1	TRBV7-2	TRBJ1-2	CASSLQGQSNYGYTF	TGTGCCAGCAGCCTCCAGGGACAGAGTAACTATGGCTACACCTTC
-	TRBD1	TRBV19	TRBJ1-2	CASSGSRGTGLYGYTF	TGTGCCAGTAGTGGATCTAGAGGGACAGGGCTCTATGGCTACACCTTC
-	TRBD2	TRBV5-6	TRBJ2-3	CASSLVAGGYYTQYF	TGTGCCAGCAGCTTGGTAGCGGGAGGCTACTATACGCAGTATTTT
-	-	TRBV4-2	TRBJ1-2	CASSQELRANYGYTF	TGTGCCAGCAGCCAAGAACTCCGGGCTAACTATGGCTACACCTTC
once	TRBD1	TRBV15	TRBJ1-1	CATSRGTGEGRTEAFF	TGTGCCACCAGCAGAGGGACAGGTGAGGGGAGGACTGAAGCTTTCTTT
-	TRBD2	TRBV28	TRBJ2-7	CASSPGDYPYEQYF	TGTGCCAGCAGTCCTGGGGACTACCCCTACGAGCAGTACTTC
-	TRBD2	TRBV7-8	TRBJ2-3	CASSSLAGRDTDTQYF	TGTGCCAGCAGCTCCCTCGCGGGGAGGGACACAGATACGCAGTATTTT
-	-	TRBV7-3	TRBJ1-2	CASSPPGPEGGYTF	TGTGCCAGCAGCCCACCGGGTCCCGAGGGTGGCTACACCTTC
-	TRBD1	TRBV4-2	TRBJ2-3	CASSPDPRDRGPGGSLLDTQYF	TGTGCCAGCAGCCCCGATCCCCGGGACAGGGGGCCTGGCGGGAGTTTGCTAGATACGCAGTATTTT
-	-	TRBV28	TRBJ1-5	CASRVESVGDRGAQHF	TGTGCCAGCAGAGTGGAATCAGTGGGGGACCGGGGGGCCCAGCATTTT
-	TRBD2	TRBV9	TRBJ2-5	CASSVRAGGETQYF	TGTGCCAGCAGCGTAAGGGCGGGAGGAGAGACCCAGTACTTC
-	TRBD2	TRBV27	TRBJ2-7	CASSSGGRGSSYEQYF	TGTGCCAGCAGTTCGGGGGGACGGGGGAGCTCCTACGAGCAGTACTTC
-	-	TRBV3-1/TRBV3-2	TRBJ1-2	CASSQLREYGYTF	TGTGCCAGCAGCCAACTCAGGGAATATGGCTACACCTTC
-	TRBD1	TRBV28	TRBJ2-7	CASTPPGQGWEQYF	TGTGCCAGCACCCCCCCGGGACAGGGGTGGGAGCAGTACTTC
-	-	TRBV19	TRBJ2-1	CASSIRRLAEEQFF	TGTGCCAGTAGTATAAGGAGGTTGGCAGAGGAGCAGTTCTTC
-	-	TRBV28	TRBJ1-2	CASSLISYGYTF	TGTGCCAGCAGTTTAATCTCCTATGGCTACACCTTC
-	TRBD2	TRBV29-1	TRBJ2-7	CSVTGTSGNYEQYF	TGCAGCGTTACCGGGACTAGCGGAAACTACGAGCAGTACTTC
-	-	TRBV21-1	TRBJ1-5	CASSKASRGGNQPQHF	TGTGCCAGCAGCAAAGCGAGCAGGGGAGGCAATCAGCCCCAGCATTTT
-	TRBD1	TRBV7-8	TRBJ1-1	CASSLVDRGAEAFF	TGTGCCAGCAGCTTAGTTGACAGGGGAGCTGAAGCTTTCTTT
-	-	TRBV7-9	TRBJ1-5	CASSLQGQPQHF	TGTGCCAGCAGCTTACAGGGACAGCCCCAGCATTTT
-	TRBD2	TRBV7-3	TRBJ2-1	CASSTTSGTYNEQFF	TGTGCCAGCAGCACGACTAGCGGGACATACAATGAGCAGTTCTTC
-	-	TRBV4-2	TRBJ2-3	CASSSGGGGWDTDTQYF	TGTGCCAGCAGCTCCGGGGGCGGGGGCTGGGACACAGATACGCAGTATTTT
-	-	TRBV5-4	TRBJ1-1	CASSSTGSSTEAFF	TGTGCCAGCAGTTCAACAGGGTCCAGCACTGAAGCTTTCTTT
-	-	TRBV6-5	TRBJ2-5	CASSYRQFHQETQYF	TGTGCCAGCAGTTACCGTCAGTTCCACCAAGAGACCCAGTACTTC